These T cell receptor beta chains were read from a single sample in a study of T cell responses to AZD1222 COVID-19 vaccine. Clones were sequenced by immunoSEQ multiplex PCR, and TCRdb holds only the in-frame ones, with some missing. The table lists 150,000 to 160,000 clones, 90% of them singletons. Here the sequenced sample was peripheral blood, taken on day 0 of AZD1222 vaccination. These receptors all stem from an adult in good health. CDR3s include the opening cysteine and the closing phenylalanine or tryptophan. A D gene is named only where the DNA matches it firmly. Some rows have no size entry. The others give once, few or many, or a class for an expanded clone.

CDR3nt,CDR3aa,v_gene,d_gene,abundance,j_gene,len
TGTGCCAGCTCACCCGGAGGATACAATGAGCAGTTCTTC,CASSPGGYNEQFF,TRBV18,NA,NA,TRBJ2-1,13
TGTGCCAGCAGTTTAGTGGAGGCCCGTTCATCACCCCTCCACTTT,CASSLVEARSSPLHF,TRBV28,NA,NA,TRBJ1-6,15
TGTGCCAGCCGAGGGTCGGTCTACGAGCAGTACTTC,CASRGSVYEQYF,TRBV3-1/TRBV3-2,NA,NA,TRBJ2-7,12
TGTGCCAGCAGTTACCCACGGGAGAACACTGAAGCTTTCTTT,CASSYPRENTEAFF,TRBV6-6,NA,NA,TRBJ1-1,14
TGTGCCAGTAGTATAGCCCTGAACGTGGGACACCCCTCTTCACCCCTCCACTTT,CASSIALNVGHPSSPLHF,TRBV19,NA,once,TRBJ1-6,18
TGTGCCAGCAGAGGGACAGGGGGCTTTAATGAAAAACTGTTTTTT,CASRGTGGFNEKLFF,TRBV25-1,TRBD1,few,TRBJ1-4,15
TGCGCCAGCAGCCCTTACACGGGGATCCCCTACGAGCAGTACTTT,CASSPYTGIPYEQYF,TRBV5-1,NA,NA,TRBJ2-7,15
TGTGCCAGCAGTTGGGACAGGAGCACAGATACGCAGTATTTT,CASSWDRSTDTQYF,TRBV7-9,TRBD1,NA,TRBJ2-3,14
TGTGCCAGCAGGCTAGGGACAGGGATTGGTGAAAAACTGTTTTTT,CASRLGTGIGEKLFF,TRBV28,TRBD1,NA,TRBJ1-4,15
TGTGCCAGCAGCTCTCGTGTGGGGACAGGGGTGGAAAAACTGTTTTTT,CASSSRVGTGVEKLFF,TRBV11-2,TRBD1,NA,TRBJ1-4,16
TGTGCCACCAGTGTCGGACTAGCGGGAGAGGGGTTCTCCTACAATGAGCAGTTCTTC,CATSVGLAGEGFSYNEQFF,TRBV24-1,TRBD2,NA,TRBJ2-1,19
TGTGCCACCAGTGATTTGGGGTTTGGTCAGCCCCAGCATTTT,CATSDLGFGQPQHF,TRBV24-1,NA,NA,TRBJ1-5,14
TGTGCCAGTAGTATGGGAGTTTTCTCCTACGAGCAGTACTTC,CASSMGVFSYEQYF,TRBV19,NA,NA,TRBJ2-7,14
TGTGCCAGCAGCCCGATTCAGGGTACTGGAAACACCATATATTTT,CASSPIQGTGNTIYF,TRBV6-6,NA,NA,TRBJ1-3,15
TGTGCCAGTAGTATTGGAAGGGTTTTGGGGGAGACCCAGTACTTC,CASSIGRVLGETQYF,TRBV19,NA,NA,TRBJ2-5,15
TGTGCCACCAGCAGAGATGGCCTGAACACCGGGGAGCTGTTTTTT,CATSRDGLNTGELFF,TRBV15,NA,NA,TRBJ2-2,15
TGCGCCAGCAGCCAAGATTGGTTCACTAGCGCGTACAATGAGCAGTTCTTC,CASSQDWFTSAYNEQFF,TRBV4-3,TRBD2,NA,TRBJ2-1,17